This T cell receptor beta chain was obtained from a study of graft-versus-host responses after intestinal transplantation. Study-level results: GvH clones were found in recipient marrow; some appeared first in ileum or blood.

Profiled with immunoSEQ multiplex PCR; TCRdb holds only in-frame clones, not every one. The repertoire holds tens of thousands of clones, with approximately 94% as singletons. As regards this clone: What it binds is unknown. The same CDR3 arises from other DNA sequences in this sample as well.

This CDR3 is 15 amino acids long. Germline CDR1 is SEHNR and CDR2 is FQNEAQ (reference sequence). V dropped 9 bases and J dropped 4 bases, with 18 bases sitting between them. The clonotype comes from a human patient who received an intestinal transplant, so some T cells may come from the graft donor. Specimen: PBMCs, collected 156 days after intestinal transplant. The chain is built from TRBV7-9 and TRBJ2-2, with D possibly matching TRBD2 (5 bases). The CDR3: CASSPDLLRTGELFF. The CDR3 DNA reads as TGTGCCAGTAGCCCGGACTTACTTCGCACCGGGGAGCTGTTTTTT.